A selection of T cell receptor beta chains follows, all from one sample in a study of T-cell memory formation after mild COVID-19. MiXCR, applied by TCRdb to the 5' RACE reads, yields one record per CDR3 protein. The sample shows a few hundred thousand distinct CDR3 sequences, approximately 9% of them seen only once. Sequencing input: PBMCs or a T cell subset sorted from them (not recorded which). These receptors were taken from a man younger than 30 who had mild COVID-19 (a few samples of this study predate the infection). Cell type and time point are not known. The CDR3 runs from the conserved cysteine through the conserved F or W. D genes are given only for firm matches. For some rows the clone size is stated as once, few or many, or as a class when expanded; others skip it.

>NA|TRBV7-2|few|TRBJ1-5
TGTGCCAGCAGTGACACAAATAGCAATCAGCCCCAGCATTTT
CASSDTNSNQPQHF
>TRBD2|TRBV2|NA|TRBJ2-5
TGTGCCAGCAGTGAAGCGGCGGGGGTACTCGAGACCCAGTACTTC
CASSEAAGVLETQYF
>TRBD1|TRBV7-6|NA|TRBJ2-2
TGTGCCGGGACAGGGGGCGCGGGCACCGGGGAGCTGTTTTTT
CAGTGGAGTGELFF
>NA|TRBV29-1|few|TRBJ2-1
TGCAGCGTTGAACGGATGGACAGAAGCTCCTACAATGAGCAGTTCTTC
CSVERMDRSSYNEQFF
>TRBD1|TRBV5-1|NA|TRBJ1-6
TGCGCCAGCAGCTCAACCGGGACAGGGGGCAGTACAAATTCACCCCTCCACTTT
CASSSTGTGGSTNSPLHF
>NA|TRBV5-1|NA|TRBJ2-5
TGCGCCAGCAGCTTGGTTCCAGCCTCGGGCAAGACCCAGTACTTC
CASSLVPASGKTQYF
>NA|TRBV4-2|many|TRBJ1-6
TGTGCCAGCAGCGACCCTAAGAAAGGCGGCATTGAACCCCTCCACTTT
CASSDPKKGGIEPLHF
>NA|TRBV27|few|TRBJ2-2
TGTGCCAGCAGTCTCTGGCCAACCGGGGAGCTGTTTTTT
CASSLWPTGELFF
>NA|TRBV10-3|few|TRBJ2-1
TGTGCCATCAGAAGAAACGAGGACAGACACAATGAGCAGTTCTTC
CAIRRNEDRHNEQFF
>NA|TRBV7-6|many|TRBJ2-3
TGTGCCAGCAGCTTAGGGGCTAGTCAAGATACGCAGTATTTT
CASSLGASQDTQYF
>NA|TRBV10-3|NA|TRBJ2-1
TGTGCCATCAGAATAACGGACGGTAATGAGCAGTTCTTC
CAIRITDGNEQFF
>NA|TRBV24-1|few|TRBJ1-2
TGTGCCACCAGTGATCGGACAGAGACCTATGGCTACACCTTC
CATSDRTETYGYTF
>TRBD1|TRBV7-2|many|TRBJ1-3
TGTGCCAGCAGCAGGGGACAGGCCCCCTCTGGAAACACCATATATTTT
CASSRGQAPSGNTIYF
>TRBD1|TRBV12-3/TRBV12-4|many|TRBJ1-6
TGTGCCAGCAGTTTTGGAGGGCAGGGCAGGGGGTGGAGACCCCTCCACTTT
CASSFGGQGRGWRPLHF
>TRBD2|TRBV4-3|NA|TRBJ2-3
TGCGCCAGCAGCCAAGTGTTAGCGGGGGATCACACAGATACGCAGTATTTT
CASSQVLAGDHTDTQYF
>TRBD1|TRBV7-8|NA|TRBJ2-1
TGTGCCAGCAGTTGGACAGGGGTAGAGGATGAGCAGTTCTTC
CASSWTGVEDEQFF
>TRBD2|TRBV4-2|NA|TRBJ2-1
TGTGCCAGCAGCGAAAAAAGTCCGGGACTAGCGGGACTCAATGAGCAGTTCTTC
CASSEKSPGLAGLNEQFF
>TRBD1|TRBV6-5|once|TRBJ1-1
TGTGCCAGCAGCTTTCAGGGGGCTCACACTGAAGCTTTCTTT
CASSFQGAHTEAFF
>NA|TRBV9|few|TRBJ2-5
TGTGCCAGCAGCCTCTCTAGTGGTAGCGTGGAGACCCAGTACTTC
CASSLSSGSVETQYF
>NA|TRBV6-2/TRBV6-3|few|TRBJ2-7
TGTGCCAGCAGTTACCGGTTGGCCAGCTCCTACGAGCAGTACTTC
CASSYRLASSYEQYF
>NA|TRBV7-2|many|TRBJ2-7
TGTGCCAGCAGCTCAGAGGCGGGCAGGGCCTACGAGCAGTACTTC
CASSSEAGRAYEQYF
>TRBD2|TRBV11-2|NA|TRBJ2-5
TGTGCCAGCAGCCCTTTAGCGGGGGTCCAAGAGACCCAGTACTTC
CASSPLAGVQETQYF
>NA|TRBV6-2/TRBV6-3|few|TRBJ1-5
TGTGCCAGCAGCTCGAACCGGGAGGGTATAAATCAGCCCCAGCATTTT
CASSSNREGINQPQHF